These 31 T cell receptor beta chains share one sample of origin, sequenced in a study of shared clonotypes between healthy human individuals. The protocol was immunoSEQ multiplex PCR, while the TCRdb copy is restricted to in-frame clones and leaves out a portion. This sample has hundreds of thousands of clones, with roughly 84% found just once. Source material: memory CD8+ T cells sorted from blood. Subset of the sample: CD45RO+ cells pooled with CCR7-negative TemRA cells. All receptors derive from a man younger than 30 in good health.

This chain connects TRBV27 to TRBJ2-3, with a tentative D call TRBD2 (5 bases). The germline gives CDR1 MNHEY, CDR2 SMNVEV (reference sequence). V dropped 1 base and J dropped 2 bases, with 13 bases sitting between them. CDR3 size: 16 residues. The CDR3 sequence is CASSLYSTRATDTQYF. CDR3 bases: TGTGCCAGCAGTTTATATAGCACTAGGGCCACAGATACGCAGTATTTT.

V gene TRBV6-6 combines with J gene TRBJ2-7; D is perhaps TRBD1 or TRBD2 (5 bases each). The CDR3 is made up of 11 amino acids. Looked up from germline, CDR1 is MNHNY and CDR2 is SVGAGI (reference sequence). Trimming shortened V by 6 bases and J by 7 bases, and 10 bases separated the two germline ends. The CDR3 region has the DNA TGTGCCAGCAGGGGACCGTGGGAGCAGTACTTC. It yields the protein CASRGPWEQYF.

The rearrangement uses TRBV5-6 and TRBJ1-5; the D is unclear. The CDR3 is 12 residues long. The germline V gene encodes CDR1 SGHDT and CDR2 YYEEEE. With 2 bases removed from V and 4 bases from J, the gap between germline ends came to 4 bases. In DNA form, the CDR3 reads TGTGCCAGCAGCTTTCAGAATCAGCCCCAGCATTTT. This encodes CASSFQNQPQHF.

V gene TRBV11-3 combines with J gene TRBJ2-1; D perhaps matches TRBD2 (5 bases). The CDR3 contains 16 residues. V lost 5 bases and J 5 bases, leaving 19 bases between the germline ends. Germline CDR1 is SGHNT and CDR2 is YENEEA. CDR3 DNA: TGTGCCAGCAGCGAGGTAAGAAGGACTGGAGACAATGAGCAGTTCTTC. Translating gives CASSEVRRTGDNEQFF.

This clone was counted a single time. The rearrangement joins TRBV9 to TRBJ2-3, with 7 bases fitting TRBD2. Looked up from germline, CDR1 is SGDLS and CDR2 is YYNGEE. Losses at the gene ends were 3 bases for V and 2 bases for J; bases not matched to a gene: 6. CDR3 length: 15 amino acids. In DNA, the CDR3 is TGTGCCAGCAGCGACGAGGGAGGGCTCACAGATACGCAGTATTTT. Its protein product is CASSDEGGLTDTQYF.

This sequence joins TRBV6-6 and TRBJ1-2, with D perhaps TRBD1 (6 bases). Germline loops: CDR1 MNHNY, CDR2 SVGAGI (reference sequence). The CDR3 has 10 residues. Trimming removed 9 bases from V and 7 bases from J, with 9 bases in between. Here the CDR3 DNA reads TGTGCCAGTAGGGGGTTTGGCTACACCTTC. Translating it yields CASRGFGYTF.

J is TRBJ2-1 and V is TRBV10-2; unclear D gene. The CDR3 is made up of 11 amino acids. Germline loops: CDR1 WSHSY, CDR2 SAAADI. V dropped 3 bases and J dropped 8 bases, with 5 bases sitting between them. The CDR3 region is CASSDTDEQFF. The CDR3 coding sequence is TGCGCCAGCAGTGATACGGATGAGCAGTTCTTC.

This chain joins TRBV30 and TRBJ1-1; D is undetermined. V lost 0 bases to trimming and J lost 0 bases, with 8 bases between them. Germline lookup yields CDR1 GTSNPN and CDR2 SVGIG (reference sequence). The CDR3 runs to 14 residues. CDR3 in amino acids: CAWSVEDLNTEAFF. DNA of the CDR3: TGTGCCTGGAGTGTAGAGGACCTGAACACTGAAGCTTTCTTT.

The chain is built from TRBV27 and TRBJ2-7; a possible D gene is TRBD2 (5 bases). There are 14 residues in the CDR3. V lost 5 bases to trimming and J lost 4 bases, with 15 bases between them. The V gene's germline CDR1 is MNHEY and CDR2 SMNVEV (reference sequence). The DNA of the CDR3 is TGTGCCAGCAGTCCGGACTGGACGACTTACGAGCAGTACTTC. Translating it yields CASSPDWTTYEQYF.

The chain couples TRBV7-9 to TRBJ2-3; D unresolved. Germline-derived CDR1 and CDR2 are SEHNR and FQNEAQ (reference sequence). Deletions cut 8 bases from V and 5 bases from J, with 14 bases between. The CDR3 sequence is 13 residues long. CDR3 coding DNA: TGTGCCAGCGGCCGGCCCTCGGGAGATACGCAGTATTTT. Protein sequence: CASGRPSGDTQYF.

This clone was seen just once. V and J are TRBV2 and TRBJ2-7; 10 bases agree with TRBD1. The trim removed 2 bases at V and 6 bases at J, leaving 4 bases unmatched. The CDR3 is made up of 14 amino acids. Per the germline V gene, CDR1 is SNHLY and CDR2 is FYNNEI. The chain's CDR3 is CASSEPGTGVEQYF. In nucleotides, the CDR3 is TGTGCCAGCAGTGAACCGGGGACAGGGGTCGAGCAGTACTTC.

J is TRBJ2-3 and V is TRBV7-6; 11 nucleotides match TRBD2. The V segment lost 2 bases and the J segment 6 bases; nucleotides outside the gene matches: 4. Germline V gene sequence: CDR1 SGHVS, CDR2 FNYEAQ. The CDR3 is 15 residues long. In DNA, the CDR3 is TGTGCCAGCAGCTTATGGGTAGCGGGAGGGGATACGCAGTATTTT. Translating it yields CASSLWVAGGDTQYF.

The DNA for the CDR3 is TGCGCCAGCCTAGATGGACGCGGCTACACCTTC. This gives the protein CASLDGRGYTF. This sequence joins TRBV5-1 and TRBJ1-2; D is ambiguous. The CDR3 is 11 amino acids. The V end lost 7 bases, the J end lost 8 bases, and 12 bases lay between the germline ends. The V gene's germline CDR1 is SGHRS and CDR2 YFSETQ.

This chain joins TRBV5-8 and TRBJ2-5; D is undetermined. V lost 3 bases and J 5 bases, leaving 14 bases between the germline ends. The CDR3 sequence is 14 residues long. Germline V gene data show CDR1 as SGHTS and CDR2 as YDEGEE. CDR3 amino acids: CASSSTVVSETQYF. The CDR3 coding sequence is TGTGCCAGCAGCTCCACAGTTGTGAGCGAGACCCAGTACTTC.

The rearrangement joins TRBV2 to TRBJ2-7, with 8 bases that match TRBD2. Germline values: CDR1 SNHLY, CDR2 FYNNEI. J was trimmed by 4 bases and V by 2 bases; bases with no gene match: 10. There are 16 residues in the CDR3. This CDR3 is CASSESWGLGGYEQYF. The DNA of the CDR3 is TGTGCCAGCAGTGAAAGTTGGGGACTAGGTGGTTACGAGCAGTACTTC.

The chain carries TRBV6-5 and TRBJ1-1, with D perhaps TRBD1 (5 bases). There are 14 residues in the CDR3. CDR1 and CDR2 (germline): MNHEY, SVGAGI. V shed 2 bases and J shed 0 bases, with 7 bases lying between them. CDR3 bases: TGTGCCAGCAGTTACGGGACGGTGAACACTGAAGCTTTCTTT. Translated, it gives CASSYGTVNTEAFF.

This chain uses TRBV9 with TRBJ2-2; the match to TRBD1 covers 7 bases. The junction had 5 bases not matched to a gene; V was cut back by 3 bases and J by 0 bases. The CDR3 runs to 16 residues. The V gene's germline CDR1 is SGDLS and CDR2 YYNGEE. CDR3 sequence: CASSGPGQTNTGELFF. CDR3 nucleotide sequence: TGTGCCAGCAGCGGACCGGGACAGACGAACACCGGGGAGCTGTTTTTT.

Worth noting for this clone: Other nucleotide sequences from this sample produce the same CDR3. J is TRBJ1-2 and V is TRBV27; 8 positions agree with TRBD1. J was trimmed by 2 bases and V by 2 bases; bases with no gene match: 1. This CDR3 is 14 amino acids long. The germline CDR1 and CDR2 sequences are MNHEY and SMNVEV (reference sequence). The CDR3 sequence is CASSLGQGNYGYTF. The DNA of the CDR3 is TGTGCCAGCAGTTTAGGACAGGGCAACTATGGCTACACCTTC.

V usage is TRBV2 and J usage is TRBJ2-1; 13 bases are shared with TRBD2. The CDR3 length is 18 residues. CDR1 is SNHLY, CDR2 FYNNEI, per germline. The junction had 14 bases not matched to a gene; V was cut back by 5 bases and J by 7 bases. Here the CDR3 DNA reads TGTGCCAGCAGTTCCGGGACTAGCGGGATCGGTCCCCTTAATGAGCAGTTCTTC. Translating gives CASSSGTSGIGPLNEQFF.

The V and J genes are TRBV29-1 and TRBJ2-1, with a tentative D call TRBD2 (7 bases). The germline V gene has CDR1 SQVTM and CDR2 ANQGSEA. The V gene lost 0 bases and the J gene lost 8 bases, with 11 bases spanning the gap. The CDR3 sequence is 13 residues long. The CDR3 region has the DNA TGCAGCGTTGAAGATGGGGGGGGCTATGAGCAGTTCTTC. It codes for CSVEDGGGYEQFF.

V is TRBV30 and J is TRBJ1-2; TRBD1 might be the D (5 bases). The CDR3 covers 17 residues. CDR1 and CDR2 (germline): GTSNPN, SVGIG (reference sequence). The ends were cut back, 5 bases at V and 0 bases at J, with 22 bases in the middle. Here the CDR3 DNA reads TGTGCCTGGGGAGAGGGGTATGGTTTAGGAGCTAACTATGGCTACACCTTC. Translation gives CAWGEGYGLGANYGYTF.

V usage is TRBV28 and J usage is TRBJ2-5; TRBD1 aligns across 8 bases. The germline V gene has CDR1 MDHEN and CDR2 SYDVKM. There are 14 residues in the CDR3. V was pared by 3 bases and J by 2 bases, with 2 bases of the junction left unmatched. Here the CDR3 reads CASSFDRGQETQYF. Written as DNA, the CDR3 is TGTGCCAGCAGTTTCGACAGGGGTCAAGAGACCCAGTACTTC. Full variable domain (missing parts from reference TRBV28 and TRBJ2-5): DVKVTQSSRYLVKRTGEKVFLECVQDMDHENMFWYRQDPGLGLRLIYFSYDVKMKEKGDIPEGYSVSREKKERFSLILESASTNQTSMYLCASSFDRGQETQYFGPGTRLLVL.

The V gene is TRBV6-1, the J gene TRBJ2-2; 7 bases align to TRBD1. In germline, CDR1 is MNHNS, CDR2 SASEGT. J was trimmed by 1 base and V by 2 bases; bases with no gene match: 7. This CDR3 region has 17 residues. CDR3 in DNA: TGTGCCAGCAGTGAAACCCCCTGGACAGGGAACACCGGGGAGCTGTTTTTT. It is translated as CASSETPWTGNTGELFF.

This CDR3 reads CASSYGTGGMDEQYF. The DNA of the CDR3 is TGTGCCAGCAGTTACGGGACAGGGGGCATGGACGAGCAGTACTTC. The chain recombines TRBV6-5 with TRBJ2-7, with 12 bases that match TRBD1. From germline, CDR1 is MNHEY and CDR2 SVGAGI. The CDR3 loop spans 15 amino acids. Trimming took 2 bases from V and 5 from J; bases not matched to a gene: 4.

This chain connects TRBV25-1 to TRBJ1-2; weak D call: TRBD1 (5 bases). The CDR3 spans 12 residues. The germline CDR1 and CDR2 sequences are MGHDK and SYGVNS. Trimming took 6 bases from V and 8 from J, leaving 13 bases between them. The CDR3 nucleotides read TGTGCCAGCAGGTACGGGGGAGAAGGCTACACCTTC. Translated, it gives CASRYGGEGYTF.

V gene TRBV6-1 combines with J gene TRBJ2-7; possibly TRBD1 for D (5 bases). The V gene's germline CDR1 is MNHNS and CDR2 SASEGT. The CDR3 length is 13 residues. V was clipped by 5 bases and J by 2 bases, with 10 bases between them. As DNA, the CDR3 is TGTGCCAGCAGTTTCGACAGCGCCTACGAGCAGTACTTC. Translating it yields CASSFDSAYEQYF.

The CDR3 nucleotides are TGCGCCAGCAGCTTGGCCAGTGGGGGAAACACTGAAGCTTTCTTT. This sequence encodes CASSLASGGNTEAFF. The chain couples TRBV5-1 to TRBJ1-1; the D gene is possibly TRBD1 (5 bases). V lost 0 bases and J 2 bases, leaving 11 bases between the germline ends. The CDR3 covers 15 residues. Germline CDR1 is SGHRS and CDR2 is YFSETQ. The complete variable domain, with remaining parts taken from reference TRBV5-1 and TRBJ1-1, reads KAGVTQTPRYLIKTRGQQVTLSCSPISGHRSVSWYQQTPGQGLQFLFEYFSETQRNKGNFPGRFSGRQFSNSRSEMNVSTLELGDSALYLCASSLASGGNTEAFFGQGTRLTVV.

This chain uses TRBV28 with TRBJ2-7; D might be TRBD2 (6 bases). Trimming took off 3 bases at V and 0 bases at J, with 12 bases between the two ends. Germline V gene lookup returns CDR1 MDHEN and CDR2 SYDVKM. The CDR3 length is 15 residues. The CDR3: CASSLEATSSYEQYF. For the CDR3, the DNA is TGTGCCAGCAGTTTGGAGGCGACTAGCTCCTACGAGCAGTACTTC.

The chain is built from TRBV5-4 and TRBJ2-3; maybe TRBD2 (6 bases). Germline V gives CDR1 SGHNT, CDR2 YYREEE (reference sequence). V lost 1 base and J 2 bases, leaving 14 bases between the germline ends. The CDR3 consists of 16 residues. The CDR3 loop is CASSLPGLEPTDTQYF. The CDR3 region has the DNA TGTGCCAGCAGCTTGCCGGGACTCGAACCCACAGATACGCAGTATTTT.

The chain employs TRBV6-5 and TRBJ1-2, with D possibly being TRBD1 (5 bases). Germline V lookup: CDR1 MNHEY, CDR2 SVGAGI. Trimming left V 5 bases short and J 4 bases short, with 17 bases between. The CDR3 has 15 residues. CDR3 amino acids: CASSPWGEGLYGYTF. The CDR3 nucleotides are TGTGCCAGCAGTCCCTGGGGGGAGGGACTCTATGGCTACACCTTC.

This clone has at least ten counts. The rearrangement joins TRBV30 to TRBJ1-1; D is uncertain. This CDR3 comprises 10 residues. Germline V gives CDR1 GTSNPN, CDR2 SVGIG (reference sequence). V lost 1 base and J lost 8, with 5 bases in between. The CDR3 loop reads CAWSEVEAFF. CDR3 bases: TGTGCCTGGAGTGAGGTAGAAGCTTTCTTT.